The 7 T cell receptor beta chains below were found in one sample sequenced in a study of Graves' ophthalmopathy and Graves' hyperthyroidism. The authors amplified TCR beta CDR3 regions, and they did so from RNA transcripts for repertoire sequencing. A first-round RT-PCR used HTBI primers, followed by a second-round multiplex PCR. TCRdb ran MiXCR on the multiplex PCR reads and lists one entry per CDR3 protein. The sample contains some 150,000 distinct CDR3 sequences, 39% of which appear only once. Material for sequencing was peripheral blood. The receptors here all came from a man younger than 45 with Graves' ophthalmopathy.

V and J are TRBV27 and TRBJ2-2; TRBD1 might be the D (5 bases). CDR1 is MNHEY and CDR2 is SMNVEV in the germline V gene (reference sequence). The CDR3 runs to 12 residues. In DNA, the CDR3 is TGTGCTTCGACAGACCTTACCGGGGAGCTGTTTTTT. This encodes CASTDLTGELFF.

Many counts were recorded for this clonotype. The rearrangement links TRBV6-5 to TRBJ1-2, with TRBD1 matching over 8 bases. J lost 8 bases, V lost 6 bases, and 17 bases had no gene match. This CDR3 region has 16 residues. From germline, CDR1 is MNHEY and CDR2 SVGAGI. The CDR3 DNA is TGTGCCAGCAGGCCCCCCGGACAGGGAGCTTCAGGAGGCTACACCTTC. As protein: CASRPPGQGASGGYTF.

V gene TRBV7-2 combines with J gene TRBJ2-5, with D possibly being TRBD2 (7 bases). This CDR3 contains 15 residues. Germline CDR1 is SGHTA and CDR2 is FQGNSA. V was shortened by 1 base and J by 3 bases, with 12 bases between the two germline ends. The CDR3: CASSLVGGGKETQYF. DNA of the CDR3: TGTGCCAGCAGCTTAGTAGGGGGGGGAAAAGAGACCCAGTACTTC.

The genes are TRBV6-1 and TRBJ1-2, with 8 bases that match TRBD1. The CDR3 has 14 residues. Germline V gene data show CDR1 as MNHNS and CDR2 as SASEGT. V shed 2 bases, J shed 8 bases, and the junction held 7 bases outside the gene matches. The CDR3 nucleotides are TGTGCCAGCAGTGAACGAAGGACAGGGAAAGGCTACACCTTC. Translation gives CASSERRTGKGYTF.

The chain employs TRBV7-9 and TRBJ2-7; D is undetermined. Germline V lookup: CDR1 SEHNR, CDR2 FQNEAQ (reference sequence). Trimming shortened V by 0 bases and J by 0 bases, and 6 bases separated the two germline ends. The CDR3 runs to 14 residues. The CDR3 is CASSLAHTSYEQYF. CDR3 DNA sequence: TGTGCCAGCAGCTTAGCACATACCTCCTACGAGCAGTACTTC. The full variable domain, rest sourced from reference TRBV7-9 and TRBJ2-7, is DTGVSQNPRHKITKRGQNVTFRCDPISEHNRLYWYRQTLGQGPEFLTYFQNEAQLEKSRLLSDRFSAERPKGSFSTLEIQRTEQGDSAMYLCASSLAHTSYEQYFGPGTRLTVT.

This clonotype was detected ten times or more. The chain couples TRBV6-2 or TRBV6-3 to TRBJ1-6; no definite D call. Per germline, CDR1 MNHEY and CDR2 SVGEGT. The V gene lost 7 bases and the J gene lost 15 bases, with 19 bases spanning the gap. The CDR3 is 13 residues long. The CDR3 here is CASIRGKESLLHF. The CDR3 bases are TGTGCCAGCATCAGAGGGAAGGAGAGTCTCCTCCACTTT.

V is TRBV12-5 and J is TRBJ1-1, with D possibly being TRBD1 (5 bases). The germline V gene encodes CDR1 LGHNT and CDR2 FRNRAP. V was clipped by 0 bases and J by 4 bases, with 18 bases between them. This CDR3 is 17 amino acids long. CDR3 sequence: CASGLVLGTPEGTEAFF. The CDR3, as DNA: TGTGCTAGTGGTTTGGTACTGGGGACCCCTGAGGGCACTGAAGCTTTCTTT.